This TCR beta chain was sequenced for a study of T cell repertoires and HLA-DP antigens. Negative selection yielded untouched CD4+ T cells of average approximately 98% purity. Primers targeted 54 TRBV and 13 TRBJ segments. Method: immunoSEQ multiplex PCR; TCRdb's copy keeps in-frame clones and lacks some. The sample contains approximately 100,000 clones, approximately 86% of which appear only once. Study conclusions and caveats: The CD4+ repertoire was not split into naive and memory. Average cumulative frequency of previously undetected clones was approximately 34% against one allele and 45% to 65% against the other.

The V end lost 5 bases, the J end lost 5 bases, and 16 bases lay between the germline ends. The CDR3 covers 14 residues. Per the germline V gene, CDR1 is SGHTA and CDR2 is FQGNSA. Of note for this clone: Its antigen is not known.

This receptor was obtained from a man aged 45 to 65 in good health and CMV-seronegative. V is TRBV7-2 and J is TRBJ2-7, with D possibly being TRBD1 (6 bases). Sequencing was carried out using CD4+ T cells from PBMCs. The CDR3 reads CASSHQGGIDEQYF. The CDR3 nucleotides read TGTGCCAGCAGCCACCAAGGGGGTATCGACGAGCAGTACTTC.